This TCR beta chain was retrieved from a study of control samples from healthy donors and cancer patients. Some clones are missing from TCRdb's copy, which holds only in-frame ones; the method was immunoSEQ multiplex PCR. The sample has over 150,000 clones, more than 85% seen once. CDR1 and CDR2 from the germline V gene are MNHEY and SVGAGI. The CDR3 contains 13 residues. Trimming stripped 6 bases from V and 1 base from J, with 9 bases between. The sequencing input was blood. This chain connects TRBV6-5 to TRBJ1-1, with D unresolved. This TCR came from a woman between 35 and 50 years old in good health. The chain's CDR3 is CASRELENTEAFF. The CDR3 coding sequence is TGTGCCAGCAGGGAGCTGGAGAACACTGAAGCTTTCTTT.